The clone carrying this T cell receptor (beta chain) has ten or more counts. Antigen: not known. The conserved phenylalanine or tryptophan is not found at the CDR3 terminus, so this likely reflects a read error. TCRdb re-called the PCR reads through MiXCR. The data show about 40,000 clones, roughly 12% seen once. This entry is derived from a study of metastatic and nonmetastatic thyroid tumors. Study at large: A comparison of repertoires was made across blood and tumor or nodule tissue from malignant and benign thyroid patients.

Germline V gene sequence: CDR1 MDHEN, CDR2 SYDVKM. The V end lost 2 bases, the J end lost 7 bases, and 15 bases lay between the germline ends. There are 14 residues in the CDR3. Study-level findings and limits: Malignant thyroid tumors reportedly had TCR beta diversity that was significantly higher than in benign nodules, in blood and tumor.

Thyroid surgery was preceded by no treatment in any patient. This clonotype was sampled from a female donor with papillary thyroid cancer or a benign thyroid nodule (not recorded which). Some clones in this sample may be carry-over from other donors' samples. The sequencing sample was made of blood. V is TRBV28 and J is TRBJ2-7; D remains unclear. The CDR3 DNA reads as TGTGCCAGCAGTTTAGGTGGAGCCTTGTGGGAGCAGTACCTC. This sequence encodes CASSLGGALWEQYL.